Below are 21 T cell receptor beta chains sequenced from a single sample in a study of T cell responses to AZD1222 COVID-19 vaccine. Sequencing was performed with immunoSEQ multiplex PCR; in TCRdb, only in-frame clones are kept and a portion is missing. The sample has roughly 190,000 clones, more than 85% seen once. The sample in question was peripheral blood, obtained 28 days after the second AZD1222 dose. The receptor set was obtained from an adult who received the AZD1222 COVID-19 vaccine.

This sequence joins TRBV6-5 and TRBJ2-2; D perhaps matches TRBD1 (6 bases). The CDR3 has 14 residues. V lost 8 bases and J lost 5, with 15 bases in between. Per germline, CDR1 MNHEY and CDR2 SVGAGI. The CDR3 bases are TGTGCCAGCCCTAGGAACAGGGTTACCGGGGAGCTGTTTTTT. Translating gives CASPRNRVTGELFF.

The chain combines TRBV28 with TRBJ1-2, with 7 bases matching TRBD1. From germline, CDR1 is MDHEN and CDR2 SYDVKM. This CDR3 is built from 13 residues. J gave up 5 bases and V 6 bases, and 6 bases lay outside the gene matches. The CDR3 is CASRRGTEYGYTF. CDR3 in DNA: TGTGCCAGCAGACGCGGGACAGAGTATGGCTACACCTTC.

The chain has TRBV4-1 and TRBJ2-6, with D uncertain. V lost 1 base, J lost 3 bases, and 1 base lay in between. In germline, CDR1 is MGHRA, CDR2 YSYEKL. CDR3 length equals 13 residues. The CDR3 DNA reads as TGCGCCAGCAGCCAAGTTGGGGCCAACGTCCTGACTTTC. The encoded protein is CASSQVGANVLTF.

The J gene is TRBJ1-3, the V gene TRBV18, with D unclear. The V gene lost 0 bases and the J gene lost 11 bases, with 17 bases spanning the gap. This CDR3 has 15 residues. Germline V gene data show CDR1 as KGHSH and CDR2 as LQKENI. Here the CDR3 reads CASSPPRQAPSPIYF. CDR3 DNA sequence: TGTGCCAGCTCACCACCCCGGCAGGCTCCCAGCCCCATATATTTT.

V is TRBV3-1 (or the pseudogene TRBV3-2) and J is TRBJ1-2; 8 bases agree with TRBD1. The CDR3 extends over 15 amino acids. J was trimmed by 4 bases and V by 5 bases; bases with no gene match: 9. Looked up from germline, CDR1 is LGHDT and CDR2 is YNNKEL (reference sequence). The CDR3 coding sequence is TGTGCCAGCAGCACATCGACAGGGGCCTTCTATGGCTACACCTTC. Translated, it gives CASSTSTGAFYGYTF.

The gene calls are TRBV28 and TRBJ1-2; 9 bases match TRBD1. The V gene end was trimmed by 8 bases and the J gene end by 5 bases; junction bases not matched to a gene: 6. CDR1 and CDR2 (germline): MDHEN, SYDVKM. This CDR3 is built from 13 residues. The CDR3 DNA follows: TGTGCCAGCGGCGGACAGGGGTTTTATGGCTACACCTTC. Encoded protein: CASGGQGFYGYTF.

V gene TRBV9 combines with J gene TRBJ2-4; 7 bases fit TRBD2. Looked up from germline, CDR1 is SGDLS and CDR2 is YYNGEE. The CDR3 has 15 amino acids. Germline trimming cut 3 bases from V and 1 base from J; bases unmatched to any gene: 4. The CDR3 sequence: CASSGEGRAKNIQYF. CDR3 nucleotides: TGTGCCAGCAGCGGGGAGGGTAGGGCCAAAAACATTCAGTACTTC.

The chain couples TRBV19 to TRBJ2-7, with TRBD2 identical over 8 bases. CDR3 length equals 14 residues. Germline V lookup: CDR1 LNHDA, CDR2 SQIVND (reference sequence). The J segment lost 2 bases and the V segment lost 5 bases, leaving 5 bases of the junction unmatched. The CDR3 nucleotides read TGTGCCAGTAGTCTATTAGCGGGAACCTACGAGCAGTACTTC. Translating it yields CASSLLAGTYEQYF.

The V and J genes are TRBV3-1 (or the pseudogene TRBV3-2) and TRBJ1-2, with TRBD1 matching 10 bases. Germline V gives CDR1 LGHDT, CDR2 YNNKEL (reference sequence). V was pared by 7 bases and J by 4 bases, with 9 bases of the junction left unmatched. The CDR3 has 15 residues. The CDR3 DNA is TGTGCCAGCACCCTACTGGGACAGGGGATCTATGGCTACACCTTC. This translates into CASTLLGQGIYGYTF.

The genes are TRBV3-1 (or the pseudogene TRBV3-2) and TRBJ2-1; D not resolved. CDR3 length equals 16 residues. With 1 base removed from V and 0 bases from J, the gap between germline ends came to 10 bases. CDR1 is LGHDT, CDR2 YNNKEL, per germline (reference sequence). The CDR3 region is CASSQATPRSYNEQFF. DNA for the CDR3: TGTGCCAGCAGCCAAGCCACCCCCCGCTCCTACAATGAGCAGTTCTTC.

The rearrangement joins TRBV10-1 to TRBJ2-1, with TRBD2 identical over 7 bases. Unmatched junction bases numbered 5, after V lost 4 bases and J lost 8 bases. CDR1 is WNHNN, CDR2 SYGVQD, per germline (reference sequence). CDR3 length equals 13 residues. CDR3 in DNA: TGCGCCAGCAGTGGACTAGCCCCGGATGAGCAGTTCTTC. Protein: CASSGLAPDEQFF.

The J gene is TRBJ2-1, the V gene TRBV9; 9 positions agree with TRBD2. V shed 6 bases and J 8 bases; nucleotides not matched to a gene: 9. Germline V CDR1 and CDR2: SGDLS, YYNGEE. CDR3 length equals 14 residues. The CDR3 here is CASIPREGAHEQFF. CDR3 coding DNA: TGTGCCAGCATCCCGCGGGAGGGCGCCCATGAGCAGTTCTTC. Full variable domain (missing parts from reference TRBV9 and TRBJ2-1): DSGVTQTPKHLITATGQRVTLRCSPRSGDLSVYWYQQSLDQGLQFLIQYYNGEERAKGNILERFSAQQFPDLHSELNLSSLELGDSALYFCASIPREGAHEQFFGPGTRLTVL.

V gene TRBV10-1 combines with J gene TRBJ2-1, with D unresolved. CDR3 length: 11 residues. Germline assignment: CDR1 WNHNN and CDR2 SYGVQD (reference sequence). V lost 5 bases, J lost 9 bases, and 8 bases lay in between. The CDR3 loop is CASSQALEQFF. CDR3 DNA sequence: TGCGCCAGCAGTCAGGCCCTTGAGCAGTTCTTC.

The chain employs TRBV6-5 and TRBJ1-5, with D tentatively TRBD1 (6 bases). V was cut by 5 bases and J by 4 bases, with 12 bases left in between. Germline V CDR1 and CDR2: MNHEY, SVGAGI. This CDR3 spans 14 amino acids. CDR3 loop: CASSTQTGNQPQHF. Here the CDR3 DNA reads TGTGCCAGCAGTACTCAGACAGGAAATCAGCCCCAGCATTTT.

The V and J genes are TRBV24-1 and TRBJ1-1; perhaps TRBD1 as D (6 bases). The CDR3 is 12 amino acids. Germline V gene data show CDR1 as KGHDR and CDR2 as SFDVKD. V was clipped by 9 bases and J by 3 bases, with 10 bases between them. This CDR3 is CATRNRDTEAFF. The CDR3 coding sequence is TGTGCCACCCGGAACAGGGACACTGAAGCTTTCTTT.

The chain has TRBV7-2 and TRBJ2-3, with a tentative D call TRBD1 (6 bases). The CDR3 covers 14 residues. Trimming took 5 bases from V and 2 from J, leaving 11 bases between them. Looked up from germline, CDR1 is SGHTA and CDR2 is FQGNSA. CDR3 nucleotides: TGTGCCAGCAGCCAAGGACAGTACACAGATACGCAGTATTTT. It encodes CASSQGQYTDTQYF.

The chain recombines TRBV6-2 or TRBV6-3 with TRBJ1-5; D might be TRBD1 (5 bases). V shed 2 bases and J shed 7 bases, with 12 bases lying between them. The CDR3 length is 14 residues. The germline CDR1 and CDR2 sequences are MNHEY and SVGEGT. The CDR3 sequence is CASSYAWGDQPQHF. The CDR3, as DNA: TGTGCCAGCAGTTACGCATGGGGGGACCAGCCCCAGCATTTT.

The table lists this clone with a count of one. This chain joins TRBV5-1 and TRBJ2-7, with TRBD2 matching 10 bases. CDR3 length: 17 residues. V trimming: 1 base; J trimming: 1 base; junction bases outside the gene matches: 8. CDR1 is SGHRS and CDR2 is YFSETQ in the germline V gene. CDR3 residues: CASSLFSGTSVSYEQYF. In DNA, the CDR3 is TGCGCCAGCAGCTTGTTTTCCGGGACTAGCGTTTCCTACGAGCAGTACTTC.

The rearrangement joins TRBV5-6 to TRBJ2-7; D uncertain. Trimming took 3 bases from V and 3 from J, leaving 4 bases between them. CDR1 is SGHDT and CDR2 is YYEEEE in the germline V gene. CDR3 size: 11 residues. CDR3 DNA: TGTGCCAGCAGCTCACTCTACGAGCAGTACTTC. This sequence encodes CASSSLYEQYF.

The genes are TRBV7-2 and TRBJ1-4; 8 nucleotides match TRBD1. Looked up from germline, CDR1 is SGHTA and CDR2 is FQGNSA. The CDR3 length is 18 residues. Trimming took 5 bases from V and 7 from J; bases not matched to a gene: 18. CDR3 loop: CASSPWTGRYILGEKLFF. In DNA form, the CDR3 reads TGTGCCAGCAGCCCCTGGACAGGGCGATATATACTCGGTGAAAAACTGTTTTTT.

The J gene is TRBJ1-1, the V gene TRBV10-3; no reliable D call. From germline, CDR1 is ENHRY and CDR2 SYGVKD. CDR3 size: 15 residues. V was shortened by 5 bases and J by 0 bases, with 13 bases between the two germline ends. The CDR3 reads CAISRRTELNTEAFF. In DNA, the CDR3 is TGTGCCATCAGTCGACGGACGGAGTTGAACACTGAAGCTTTCTTT.